This T cell receptor (beta chain) was obtained from a study of regulatory T cells in long-lasting Graves disease. Whole-study context: Persistent Graves' disease meant over 5 years of antithyroid drugs with positive TSH receptor antibodies.

Through Arm-PCR of CDR3 regions and iRepertoire HTBI primers, TCR beta libraries were built. Each CDR3 protein gets one entry after TCRdb re-called the multiplex PCR reads with MiXCR. The sample has 700,000 or so distinct CDR3 sequences, about 30% seen once. CDR1 and CDR2 (germline): GTSNPN, SVGIG (reference sequence). CDR3 length equals 15 residues. Trimming stripped 3 bases from V and 5 bases from J, with 19 bases between. Only a few counts were recorded for this clonotype. Time point described: persistent/refractory GD, antithyroid drugs over 5 years with positive TRAb. PBMC RNA served as the TCR library source.

The receptor was derived from a female donor with Graves disease. The rearrangement links TRBV30 to TRBJ2-5; tentative D call: TRBD2 (6 bases). This material consisted of peripheral blood mononuclear cells (PBMCs), taken when the disease was refractory, from a patient treated with antithyroid drugs. The CDR3 reads CAWSPPVRGGETQYF. Here the CDR3 DNA reads TGTGCCTGGAGCCCCCCGGTGCGGGGCGGGGAGACCCAGTACTTC. The whole variable domain, remainder taken from reference TRBV30 and TRBJ2-5, is SQTIHQWPATLVQPVGSPLSLECTVEGTSNPNLYWYRQAAGRGLQLLFYSVGIGQISSEVPQNLSASRPQDRQFILSSKKLLLSDSGFYLCAWSPPVRGGETQYFGPGTRLLVL.